The 11 T cell receptor beta chains in this list originate from one sample, sequenced in a study of cytomegalovirus exposure and HLA in healthy donors. The PCR ran on 60 Vbeta and 13 Jbeta primers. Libraries were prepared by immunoSEQ multiplex PCR; TCRdb keeps only in-frame clonotypes and omits some of them. The sample shows some 210,000 clones, around 73% of them seen only once. The specimen sequenced was PBMCs. The receptors were sampled from a woman younger than 45 in good health and CMV-seropositive.

As concerns this clone: Other DNA sequences from this sample encode an identical CDR3 as well. The CDR3 DNA reads TGTGCCAGCAGCCCTTGGACCGGACTAGAGGGCGATACGCAGTATTTT. It encodes CASSPWTGLEGDTQYF. The chain recombines TRBV7-2 with TRBJ2-3, with 7 bases identical to TRBD2. Germline loops: CDR1 SGHTA, CDR2 FQGNSA. The CDR3 runs 16 residues. The ends lost 5 bases at V and 6 bases at J; junction bases unmatched: 14.

This clone showed up just a few times. CDR3 sequence reads: CASSPPDAYRGLFYEQYF. In DNA form, the CDR3 reads TGTGCCAGCTCACCACCGGATGCTTACAGGGGTTTATTTTACGAGCAGTACTTC. The chain employs TRBV18 and TRBJ2-7; TRBD1 matches at 7 bases. CDR1 is KGHSH, CDR2 LQKENI, per germline. Trimming took 0 bases from V and 4 from J; bases not matched to a gene: 15. The CDR3 contains 18 residues.

The chain carries TRBV5-1 and TRBJ2-3; 11 nucleotides agree with TRBD2. The ends lost 4 bases at V and 0 bases at J; junction bases unmatched: 4. CDR1 and CDR2 (germline): SGHRS, YFSETQ. The length of the CDR3 is 16 residues. The CDR3 DNA reads TGCGCCAGCAGCATCCTAGCGGGGGGTAGCACAGATACGCAGTATTTT. Amino acids: CASSILAGGSTDTQYF.

V usage is TRBV4-1 and J usage is TRBJ2-1; no clear D gene. CDR1 and CDR2 from the germline V gene are MGHRA and YSYEKL. This CDR3 has 15 residues. The V gene lost 0 bases and the J gene lost 2 bases, with 8 bases spanning the gap. This chain's CDR3 is CASSQESKPYNEQFF. DNA of the CDR3: TGCGCCAGCAGCCAAGAATCCAAGCCCTACAATGAGCAGTTCTTC.

This clone is categorized as medium-sized. The chain employs TRBV6-4 and TRBJ2-7, with D possibly being TRBD1 (5 bases). Trimming removed 6 bases from V and 1 base from J, with 13 bases in between. Germline CDR1 reads MRHNA; CDR2 reads SNTAGT. CDR3 length: 14 residues. As DNA, the CDR3 is TGTGCCAGCAGCCAACTACAGGTTTCCTACGAGCAGTACTTC. Its translation is CASSQLQVSYEQYF.

The CDR3 DNA follows: TGCGCCAGCAGCTTGCTTGGACAGCCCACAGATACGCAGTATTTT. Translation: CASSLLGQPTDTQYF. V gene TRBV5-1 combines with J gene TRBJ2-3; D may be TRBD1 (6 bases). Trimming stripped 1 base from V and 2 bases from J, with 11 bases between. This CDR3 region has 15 residues. Germline values: CDR1 SGHRS, CDR2 YFSETQ.

The rearrangement links TRBV6-6 to TRBJ1-2, with a weak D call TRBD1 (6 bases). Germline V gene sequence: CDR1 MNHNY, CDR2 SVGAGI (reference sequence). Trimming took off 4 bases at V and 3 bases at J, with 15 bases between the two ends. The CDR3 is 15 residues long. CDR3 in amino acids: CASSSKQGSHYGYTF. The CDR3 DNA reads as TGTGCCAGCAGTTCCAAACAGGGATCGCACTATGGCTACACCTTC.

The V and J genes are TRBV6-5 and TRBJ2-7; 9 nucleotides agree with TRBD1. The CDR3 spans 15 residues. The V gene end was trimmed by 7 bases and the J gene end by 4 bases; junction bases not matched to a gene: 11. The germline gives CDR1 MNHEY, CDR2 SVGAGI. Here the CDR3 DNA reads TGTGCCAGCACTCCCACGACAGGGGGTGGTTACGAGCAGTACTTC. Its protein is CASTPTTGGGYEQYF.

J is TRBJ2-1 and V is TRBV29-1; the match to TRBD2 covers 13 bases. This CDR3 is 14 amino acids long. Germline-derived CDR1 and CDR2 are SQVTM and ANQGSEA. J was trimmed by 8 bases and V by 5 bases; bases with no gene match: 6. The CDR3 spells CSVRGLAGSHEQFF. CDR3 nucleotides: TGCAGCGTTAGGGGACTAGCGGGGTCGCATGAGCAGTTCTTC.

This clone was seen more than once but under ten times. The V gene is TRBV5-4, the J gene TRBJ2-7; 13 nucleotides align to TRBD2. V lost 2 bases, J lost 6 bases, and 2 bases stayed unmatched. This CDR3 is 14 amino acids long. The germline gives CDR1 SGHNT, CDR2 YYREEE (reference sequence). This CDR3 reads CASSLLAGGSEQYF. The CDR3 DNA sequence: TGTGCCAGCAGCTTACTAGCGGGAGGGTCCGAGCAGTACTTC.

The chain employs TRBV7-9 and TRBJ2-5, with 7 bases aligning to TRBD1. With the DNA end fitting TRBJ2-7 better, the J assignment may be wrong. Germline V gene lookup returns CDR1 SEHNR and CDR2 FQNEAQ (reference sequence). The CDR3 is 15 residues long. CDR3 amino acids: CASSLTGQSSYEQYF. The CDR3 nucleotides read TGTGCCAGCAGCTTAACGGGACAGAGCTCCTACGAGCAGTACTTC.